This T cell receptor (beta chain) is from a study of blood T cell repertoires in COVID-19. Libraries were prepared by immunoSEQ multiplex PCR; TCRdb keeps only in-frame clonotypes and omits some of them. Among 310,000 or so clones listed, roughly 87% were seen once. The TCR originated in a woman aged 18-29 years who had recovered from COVID-19. The sample comprised PBMCs or T cells enriched from blood (not recorded which).

The CDR3 DNA reads TGCGCCAGCAGCTTGGATTCCTCAGGGCAGGGTGAAAAACTGTTTTTT. Its protein product is CASSLDSSGQGEKLFF. The J gene is TRBJ1-4, the V gene TRBV5-1; weak D call: TRBD1 (5 bases). V lost 0 bases, J lost 7 bases, and 16 bases lay in between. The CDR3 contains 16 residues. The germline V gene has CDR1 SGHRS and CDR2 YFSETQ.